The 6 T cell receptor beta chains in this list originate from one sample, sequenced in a study of spatial heterogeneity in lung cancer. Time point of the sample: sample taken at primary tumor resection. Unsorted whole RNA from tumor, nontumor lung or frozen PBMC underwent sequencing. Using its own MiXCR run on the 5' RACE reads, TCRdb lists one record per CDR3 protein. In the table there are about 36,000 distinct CDR3 sequences, 4% to 6% of which are singletons. The sample in question was PBMCs, obtained at surgery. These receptors were collected from a female donor with early-stage non-small cell lung cancer.

This clonotype was recorded at least ten times. The chain combines TRBV2 with TRBJ2-7, with D possibly TRBD1 on 6 matching bases. The germline V gene encodes CDR1 SNHLY and CDR2 FYNNEI. V was shortened by 1 base and J by 0 bases, with 7 bases between the two germline ends. This CDR3 contains 14 residues. The CDR3 coding sequence is TGTGCCAGCAGTGAAGACAGGGACTCCTACGAGCAGTACTTC. It specifies CASSEDRDSYEQYF.

There are many counts of this clonotype. The chain recombines TRBV10-3 with TRBJ2-7, with a tentative D call TRBD2 (5 bases). CDR1 is ENHRY, CDR2 SYGVKD, per germline. The germline V and J ends were trimmed by 6 bases and 6 bases, with 18 bases remaining between them. The CDR3 has 14 residues. The CDR3, as DNA: TGTGCCATCAGGACCGACATCTCAGGAGGCGAGCAGTACTTC. Translating it yields CAIRTDISGGEQYF.

This clonotype was observed many times. The CDR3 nucleotides are TGTGCCAGCAGCTTAGCTCGCCTAACCTACGAGCAGTACTTC. This gives the protein CASSLARLTYEQYF. The chain uses TRBV6-6 and TRBJ2-7; D remains unclear. From germline, CDR1 is MNHNY and CDR2 SVGAGI (reference sequence). The length of the CDR3 is 14 residues. The V end was cut by 6 bases, the J end by 2 bases, with 14 bases between.

The rearrangement links TRBV3-1 to TRBJ2-5; 8 bases map to TRBD2. The CDR3 spans 15 residues. In germline, CDR1 is LGHDT, CDR2 YNNKEL (reference sequence). The junction had 5 bases not matched to a gene; V was cut back by 1 base and J by 4 bases. CDR3 coding DNA: TGTGCCAGCAGCCAAGTGCAGCGGGGGAGAGAGACCCAGTACTTC. Translated: CASSQVQRGRETQYF.

The sample holds many counts of this clonotype. The V call is TRBV5-1, the J call TRBJ2-3; 10 bases are a match to TRBD2. The germline gives CDR1 SGHRS, CDR2 YFSETQ. Unmatched junction bases numbered 10, after V lost 4 bases and J lost 5 bases. The CDR3 runs 16 residues. The CDR3 nucleotides are TGCGCCAGCAGCGGTTCCGGGACTAGCGTTGGAGATACGCAGTATTTT. This gives the protein CASSGSGTSVGDTQYF.

Ten or more counts support this clonotype. The CDR3 DNA reads as TGCGCCAGCAGCTTGGCGTCTAGCGGGAGCTATGAGCAGTTCTTC. Amino acid sequence: CASSLASSGSYEQFF. V is TRBV5-1 and J is TRBJ2-1; 10 nucleotides agree with TRBD2. Germline CDR1 reads SGHRS; CDR2 reads YFSETQ. The CDR3 is 15 amino acids. The V and J ends lost 0 bases and 8 bases, in that order; junction bases with no gene match: 5.